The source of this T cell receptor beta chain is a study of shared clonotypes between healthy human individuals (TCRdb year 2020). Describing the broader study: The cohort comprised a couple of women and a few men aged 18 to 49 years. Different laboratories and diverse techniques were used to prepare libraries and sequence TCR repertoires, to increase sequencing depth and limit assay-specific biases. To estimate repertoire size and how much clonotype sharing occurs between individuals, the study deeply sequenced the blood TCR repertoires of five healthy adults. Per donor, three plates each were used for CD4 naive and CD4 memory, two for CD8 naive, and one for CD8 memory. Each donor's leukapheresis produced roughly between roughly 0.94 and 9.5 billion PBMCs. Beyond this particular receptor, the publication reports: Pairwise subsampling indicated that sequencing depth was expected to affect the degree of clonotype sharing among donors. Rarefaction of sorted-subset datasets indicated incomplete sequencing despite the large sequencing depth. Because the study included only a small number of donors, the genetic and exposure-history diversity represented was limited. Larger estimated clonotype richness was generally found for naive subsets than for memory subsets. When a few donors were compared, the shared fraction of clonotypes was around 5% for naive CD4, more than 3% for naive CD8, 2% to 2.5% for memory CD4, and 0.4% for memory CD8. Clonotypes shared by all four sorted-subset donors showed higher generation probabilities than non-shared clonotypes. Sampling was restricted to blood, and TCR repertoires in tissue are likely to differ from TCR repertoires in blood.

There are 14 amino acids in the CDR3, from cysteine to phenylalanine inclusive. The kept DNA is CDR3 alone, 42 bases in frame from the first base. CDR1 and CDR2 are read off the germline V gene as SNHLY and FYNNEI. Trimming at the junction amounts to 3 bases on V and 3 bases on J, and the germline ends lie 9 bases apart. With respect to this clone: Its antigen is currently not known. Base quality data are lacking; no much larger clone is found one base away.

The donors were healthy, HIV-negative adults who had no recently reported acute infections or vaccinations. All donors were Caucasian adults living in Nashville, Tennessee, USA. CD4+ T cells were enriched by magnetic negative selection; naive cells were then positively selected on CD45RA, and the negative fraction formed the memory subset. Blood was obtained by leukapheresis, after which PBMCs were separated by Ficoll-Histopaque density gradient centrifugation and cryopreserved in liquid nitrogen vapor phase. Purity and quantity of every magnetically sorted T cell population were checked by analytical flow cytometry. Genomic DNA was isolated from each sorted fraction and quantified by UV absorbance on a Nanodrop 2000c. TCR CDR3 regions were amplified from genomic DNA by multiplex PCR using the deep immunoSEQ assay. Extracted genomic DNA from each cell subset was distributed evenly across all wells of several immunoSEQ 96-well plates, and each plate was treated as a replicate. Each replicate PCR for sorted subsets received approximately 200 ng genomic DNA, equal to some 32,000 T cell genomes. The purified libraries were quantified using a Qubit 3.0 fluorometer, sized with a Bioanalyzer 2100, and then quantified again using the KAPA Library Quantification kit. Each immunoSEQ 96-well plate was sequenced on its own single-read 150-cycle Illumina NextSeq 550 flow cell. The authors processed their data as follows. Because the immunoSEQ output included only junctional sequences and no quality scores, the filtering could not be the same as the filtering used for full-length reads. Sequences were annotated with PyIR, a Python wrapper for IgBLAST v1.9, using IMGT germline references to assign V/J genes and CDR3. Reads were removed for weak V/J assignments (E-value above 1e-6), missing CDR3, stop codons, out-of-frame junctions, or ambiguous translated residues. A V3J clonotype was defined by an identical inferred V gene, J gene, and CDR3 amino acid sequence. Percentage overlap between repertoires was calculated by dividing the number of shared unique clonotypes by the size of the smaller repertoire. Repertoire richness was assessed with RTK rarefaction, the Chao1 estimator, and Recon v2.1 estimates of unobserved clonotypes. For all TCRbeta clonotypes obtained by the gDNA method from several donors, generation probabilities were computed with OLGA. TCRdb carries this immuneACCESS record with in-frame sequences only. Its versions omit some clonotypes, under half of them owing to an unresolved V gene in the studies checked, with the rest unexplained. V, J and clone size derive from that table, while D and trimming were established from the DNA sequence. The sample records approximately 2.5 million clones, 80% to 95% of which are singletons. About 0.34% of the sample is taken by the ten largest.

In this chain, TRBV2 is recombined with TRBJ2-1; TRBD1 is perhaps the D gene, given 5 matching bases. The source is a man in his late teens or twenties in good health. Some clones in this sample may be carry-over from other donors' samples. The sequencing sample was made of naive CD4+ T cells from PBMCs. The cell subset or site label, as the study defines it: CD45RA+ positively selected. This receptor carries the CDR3 CASSDRAFYNEQFF. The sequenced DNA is TGTGCCAGCAGTGACAGGGCCTTCTACAATGAGCAGTTCTTC.